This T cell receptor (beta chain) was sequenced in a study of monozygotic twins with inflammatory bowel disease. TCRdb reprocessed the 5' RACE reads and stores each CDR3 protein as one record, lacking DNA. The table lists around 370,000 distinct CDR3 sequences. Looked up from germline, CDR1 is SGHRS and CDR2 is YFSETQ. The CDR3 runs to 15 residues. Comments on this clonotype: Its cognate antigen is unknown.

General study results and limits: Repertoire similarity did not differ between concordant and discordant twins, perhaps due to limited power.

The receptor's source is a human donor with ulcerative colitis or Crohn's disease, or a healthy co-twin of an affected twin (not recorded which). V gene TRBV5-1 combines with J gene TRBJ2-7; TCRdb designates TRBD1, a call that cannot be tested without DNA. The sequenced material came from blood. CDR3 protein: CASSLALQGAYEQYF.